The 11 T cell receptor beta chains in this list originate from one sample, sequenced in a study of vaccination effects on CD4 cells after COVID-19. Repertoires were generated with immunoSEQ multiplex PCR, while TCRdb's copy carries only in-frame clones and drops some. The sample lists approximately 26,000 clones; roughly three quarters were seen once. Antigen-specific CD4+ T cells were expanded (with viral peptide pools) by the ViraFEST assay ahead of sequencing. CD4+ T cells were isolated after nine to ten days of culture. The participants, recipients of two vaccine doses, got either BNT162b2 or mRNA-1273. These receptors lack a known antigen. The sample here was CD4+ T cells from PBMCs cultured with SARS-CoV-2 spike peptides, taken after COVID-19 vaccination. Receptor source: a human donor who received a COVID-19 vaccine.

V usage is TRBV27 and J usage is TRBJ2-2; 12 nucleotides match TRBD2. J lost 4 bases, V lost 5 bases, and 2 bases had no gene match. The CDR3 consists of 15 residues. Germline CDR1 is MNHEY and CDR2 is SMNVEV (reference sequence). The CDR3 protein is CASSPGLAGTGELFF. The CDR3 DNA reads as TGTGCCAGCAGTCCGGGACTAGCGGGCACCGGGGAGCTGTTTTTT.

This chain links TRBV7-9 with TRBJ1-4; D remains unclear. CDR1 is SEHNR, CDR2 FQNEAQ, per germline (reference sequence). The CDR3 contains 14 residues. V was shortened by 2 bases and J by 3 bases, with 7 bases between the two germline ends. The CDR3 spells CASSLPHSNEKLFF. The CDR3 DNA reads TGTGCCAGCAGCTTACCGCACTCTAATGAAAAACTGTTTTTT. Full variable domain (missing parts from reference TRBV7-9 and TRBJ1-4): DTGVSQNPRHKITKRGQNVTFRCDPISEHNRLYWYRQTLGQGPEFLTYFQNEAQLEKSRLLSDRFSAERPKGSFSTLEIQRTEQGDSAMYLCASSLPHSNEKLFFGSGTQLSVL.

The genes are TRBV11-2 and TRBJ1-3; 8 positions match TRBD1. Unmatched junction bases numbered 1, after V lost 1 base and J lost 2 bases. This CDR3 comprises 15 residues. Germline values: CDR1 SGHAT, CDR2 FQNNGV. The CDR3 loop is CASSLGTGTGNTIYF. CDR3 nucleotides: TGTGCCAGCAGCTTAGGGACAGGGACTGGAAACACCATATATTTT.

The chain uses TRBV6-5 and TRBJ1-4; D is perhaps TRBD1 (6 bases). This CDR3 contains 14 residues. Trimming left V 5 bases short and J 6 bases short, with 13 bases between. The germline V gene has CDR1 MNHEY and CDR2 SVGAGI. The CDR3 loop reads CASSPGDAYEKLFF. CDR3 coding DNA: TGTGCCAGCAGTCCAGGGGACGCTTATGAAAAACTGTTTTTT.

CDR3 bases: TGTGCCAGCAGCGTCTCAGGGAGTAGCACAGATACGCAGTATTTT. Protein product: CASSVSGSSTDTQYF. The rearrangement links TRBV7-2 to TRBJ2-3; either TRBD1 or TRBD2 may fit D (5 bases each). The CDR3 consists of 15 residues. Per germline, CDR1 SGHTA and CDR2 FQGNSA. V lost 5 bases and J lost 0, with 12 bases in between.

This chain links TRBV15 with TRBJ2-2; D is undetermined. The CDR3 covers 15 residues. The V end lost 0 bases, the J end lost 6 bases, and 11 bases lay between the germline ends. Germline V CDR1 and CDR2: LNHNV, YYDKDF (reference sequence). The DNA of the CDR3 is TGTGCCACCAGCAGAGATGACCGCTTCCCCGGGGAGCTGTTTTTT. This translates into CATSRDDRFPGELFF.

This clone was counted a single time. This chain links TRBV6-5 with TRBJ2-1, with D perhaps TRBD2 (6 bases). The CDR3 covers 11 residues. V lost 8 bases to trimming and J lost 5 bases, with 7 bases between them. Germline V gives CDR1 MNHEY, CDR2 SVGAGI. CDR3 DNA sequence: TGTGCCAGCCGGGGGAACAATGAGCAGTTCTTC. Protein sequence: CASRGNNEQFF.

This clone was found a few times. The chain links TRBV13 to TRBJ2-7, with 7 bases fitting TRBD1. The CDR3 covers 14 residues. CDR1 is PRHDT, CDR2 FYEKMQ, per germline (reference sequence). Trimming removed 1 base from V and 3 bases from J; junction bases left unmatched: 3. The chain's CDR3 is CASSLAPGGYEQYF. The CDR3 nucleotides are TGTGCCAGCAGCTTAGCCCCAGGGGGCTACGAGCAGTACTTC.

The chain couples TRBV4-2 to TRBJ2-2; TRBD1 agrees at 9 bases. Unmatched junction bases numbered 12, after V lost 1 base and J lost 6 bases. This CDR3 comprises 18 residues. Looked up from germline, CDR1 is LGHNA and CDR2 is YNFKEQ. The CDR3 here is CASSQGTPDRGGSGELFF. CDR3 coding DNA: TGTGCCAGCAGCCAAGGAACACCGGACAGGGGTGGTTCCGGGGAGCTGTTTTTT.

The V call is TRBV2, the J call TRBJ1-5; D is undetermined. V was clipped by 6 bases and J by 0 bases, with 9 bases between them. Germline CDR1 is SNHLY and CDR2 is FYNNEI. This CDR3 contains 14 residues. This CDR3 reads CASSPQNSNQPQHF. CDR3 in DNA: TGTGCCAGCAGCCCACAGAATAGCAATCAGCCCCAGCATTTT.

This chain uses TRBV10-3 with TRBJ2-1; the match to TRBD2 covers 8 bases. The CDR3 is 17 amino acids. Germline trimming cut 6 bases from V and 6 bases from J; bases unmatched to any gene: 16. CDR1 and CDR2 (germline): ENHRY, SYGVKD. CDR3 sequence (DNA): TGTGCCATCAGGGTAGGTAGCGGGACGGTAGGATCCAATGAGCAGTTCTTC. Amino acid sequence: CAIRVGSGTVGSNEQFF.